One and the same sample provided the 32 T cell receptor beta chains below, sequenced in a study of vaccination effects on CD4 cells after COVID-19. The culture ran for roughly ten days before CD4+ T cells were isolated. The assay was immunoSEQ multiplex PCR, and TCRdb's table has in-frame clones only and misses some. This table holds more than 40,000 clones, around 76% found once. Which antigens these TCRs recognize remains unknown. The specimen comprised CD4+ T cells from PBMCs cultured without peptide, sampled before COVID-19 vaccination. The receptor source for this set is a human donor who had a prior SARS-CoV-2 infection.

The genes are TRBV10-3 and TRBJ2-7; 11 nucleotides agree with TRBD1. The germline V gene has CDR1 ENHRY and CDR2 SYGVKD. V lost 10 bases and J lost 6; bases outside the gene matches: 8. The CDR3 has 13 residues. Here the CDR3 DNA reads TGTGCCACCGAGGGACAGGGGGAGGGCGAGCAGTACTTC. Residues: CATEGQGEGEQYF.

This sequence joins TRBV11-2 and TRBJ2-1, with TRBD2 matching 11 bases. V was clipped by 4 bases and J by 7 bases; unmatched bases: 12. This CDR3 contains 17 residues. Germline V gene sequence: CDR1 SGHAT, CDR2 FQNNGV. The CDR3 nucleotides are TGTGCCAGCAGCTACGACCACTATAGCGGGAGGGATAATGAGCAGTTCTTC. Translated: CASSYDHYSGRDNEQFF.

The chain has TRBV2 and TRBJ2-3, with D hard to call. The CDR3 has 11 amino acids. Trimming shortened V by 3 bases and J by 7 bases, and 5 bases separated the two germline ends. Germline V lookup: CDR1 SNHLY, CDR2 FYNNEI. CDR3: CASSELYTQYF. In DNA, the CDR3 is TGTGCCAGCAGTGAGTTATATACGCAGTATTTT.

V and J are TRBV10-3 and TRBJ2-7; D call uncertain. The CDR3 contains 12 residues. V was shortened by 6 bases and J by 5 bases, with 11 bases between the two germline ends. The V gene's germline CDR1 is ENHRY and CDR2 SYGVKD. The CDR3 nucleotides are TGTGCCATCAGCCCAGTTTCCCACGAGCAGTACTTC. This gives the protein CAISPVSHEQYF.

The CDR3 loop reads CAWITAGGSSPLHF. As DNA, the CDR3 is TGTGCCTGGATTACGGCAGGGGGTAGTTCACCCCTCCACTTT. The chain joins TRBV30 to TRBJ1-6; 7 bases are shared with TRBD1. The CDR3 is 14 amino acids. V lost 4 bases and J lost 9; bases outside the gene matches: 9. Germline CDR1 reads GTSNPN; CDR2 reads SVGIG (reference sequence).

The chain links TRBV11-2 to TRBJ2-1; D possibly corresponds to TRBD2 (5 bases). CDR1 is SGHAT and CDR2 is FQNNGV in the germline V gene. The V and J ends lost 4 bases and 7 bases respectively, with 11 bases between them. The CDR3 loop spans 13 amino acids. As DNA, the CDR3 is TGTGCCAGCAGCTCGGGAACTAGGAATGAGCAGTTCTTC. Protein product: CASSSGTRNEQFF.

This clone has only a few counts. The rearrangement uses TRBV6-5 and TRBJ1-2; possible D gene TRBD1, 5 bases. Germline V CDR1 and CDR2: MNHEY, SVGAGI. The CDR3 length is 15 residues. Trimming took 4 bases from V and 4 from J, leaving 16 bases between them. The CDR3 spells CASSSRRGYLYGYTF. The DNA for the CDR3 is TGTGCCAGCAGTTCCCGGAGGGGCTACCTCTATGGCTACACCTTC.

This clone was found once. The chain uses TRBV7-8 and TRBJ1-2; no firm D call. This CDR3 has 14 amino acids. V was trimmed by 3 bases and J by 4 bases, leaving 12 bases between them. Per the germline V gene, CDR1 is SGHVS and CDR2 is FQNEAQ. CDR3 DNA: TGTGCCAGCAGCTTCCGAAGCCCCCCCTATGGCTACACCTTC. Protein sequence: CASSFRSPPYGYTF.

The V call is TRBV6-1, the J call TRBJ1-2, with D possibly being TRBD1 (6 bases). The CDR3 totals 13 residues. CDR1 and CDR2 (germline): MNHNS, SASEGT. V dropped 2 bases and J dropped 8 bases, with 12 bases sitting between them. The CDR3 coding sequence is TGTGCCAGCAGTGAATACGGGGGCGGGGGCTACACCTTC. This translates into CASSEYGGGGYTF.

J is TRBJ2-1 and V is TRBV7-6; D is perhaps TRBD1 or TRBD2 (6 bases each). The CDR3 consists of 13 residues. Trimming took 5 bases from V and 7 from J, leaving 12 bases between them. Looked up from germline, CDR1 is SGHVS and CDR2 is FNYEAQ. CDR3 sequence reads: CASSRGGTNEQFF. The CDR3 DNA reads TGTGCCAGCAGCCGGGGCGGGACAAATGAGCAGTTCTTC.

The CDR3 reads CSVKGLANTDTQYF. The CDR3 region has the DNA TGCAGCGTCAAGGGACTAGCGAACACAGATACGCAGTATTTT. The chain combines TRBV29-1 with TRBJ2-3; 10 nucleotides agree with TRBD2. V lost 6 bases and J lost 2; bases outside the gene matches: 5. The CDR3 contains 14 residues. Germline V gene sequence: CDR1 SQVTM, CDR2 ANQGSEA.

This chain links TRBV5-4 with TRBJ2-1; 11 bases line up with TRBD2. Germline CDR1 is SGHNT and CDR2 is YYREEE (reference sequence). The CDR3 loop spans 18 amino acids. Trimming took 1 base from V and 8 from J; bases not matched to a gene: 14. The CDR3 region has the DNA TGTGCCAGCAGCTTGAACGGCTTAGCGGGGGGGCTTCTCCATGAGCAGTTCTTC. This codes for CASSLNGLAGGLLHEQFF.

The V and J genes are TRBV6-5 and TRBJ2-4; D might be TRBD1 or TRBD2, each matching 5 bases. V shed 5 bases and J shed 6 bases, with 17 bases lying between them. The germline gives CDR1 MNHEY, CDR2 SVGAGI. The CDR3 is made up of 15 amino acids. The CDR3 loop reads CASSLGTLSPNIQYF. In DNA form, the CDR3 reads TGTGCCAGCAGTCTAGGGACCTTATCACCAAACATTCAGTACTTC.

The CDR3 DNA reads as TGTGCCAGCAGCCCAAAGGGAAACTCCTATAATTCACCCCTCCACTTT. Translation gives CASSPKGNSYNSPLHF. The chain has TRBV7-2 and TRBJ1-6; D not resolved. V was trimmed by 5 bases and J by 0 bases, leaving 11 bases between them. This CDR3 is built from 16 residues. Germline CDR1 reads SGHTA; CDR2 reads FQGNSA.

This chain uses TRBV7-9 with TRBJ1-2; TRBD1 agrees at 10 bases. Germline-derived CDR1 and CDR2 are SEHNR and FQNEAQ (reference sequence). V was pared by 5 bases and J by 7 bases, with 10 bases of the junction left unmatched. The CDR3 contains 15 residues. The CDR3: CASSRTGTGVSGYTF. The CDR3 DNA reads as TGTGCCAGCAGCCGAACCGGGACAGGGGTGTCTGGCTACACCTTC.

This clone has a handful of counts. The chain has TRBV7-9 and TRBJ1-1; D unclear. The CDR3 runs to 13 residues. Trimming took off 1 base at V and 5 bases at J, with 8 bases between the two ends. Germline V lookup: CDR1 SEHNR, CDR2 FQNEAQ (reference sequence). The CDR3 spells CASSLESGTEAFF. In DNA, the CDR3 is TGTGCCAGCAGCTTAGAGTCAGGTACTGAAGCTTTCTTT.

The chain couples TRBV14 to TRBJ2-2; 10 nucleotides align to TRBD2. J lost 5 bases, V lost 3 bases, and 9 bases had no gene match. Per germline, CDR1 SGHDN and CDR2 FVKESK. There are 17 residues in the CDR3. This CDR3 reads CASSQGLARGRTGELFF. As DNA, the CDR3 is TGTGCCAGCAGCCAGGGACTAGCGCGAGGCCGGACCGGGGAGCTGTTTTTT.

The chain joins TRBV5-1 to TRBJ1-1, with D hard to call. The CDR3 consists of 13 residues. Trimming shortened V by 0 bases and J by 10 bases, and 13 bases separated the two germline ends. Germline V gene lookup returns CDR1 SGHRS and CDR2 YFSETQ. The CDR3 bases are TGCGCCAGCAGCTTGGCCGGCCCTTCGAGAGCTTTCTTT. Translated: CASSLAGPSRAFF. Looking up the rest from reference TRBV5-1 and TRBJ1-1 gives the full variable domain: KAGVTQTPRYLIKTRGQQVTLSCSPISGHRSVSWYQQTPGQGLQFLFEYFSETQRNKGNFPGRFSGRQFSNSRSEMNVSTLELGDSALYLCASSLAGPSRAFFGQGTRLTVV.

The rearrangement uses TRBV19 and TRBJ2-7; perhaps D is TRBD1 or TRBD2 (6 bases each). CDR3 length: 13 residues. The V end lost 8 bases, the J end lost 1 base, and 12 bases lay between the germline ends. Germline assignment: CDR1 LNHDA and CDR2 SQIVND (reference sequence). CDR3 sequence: CASGTGRSYEQYF. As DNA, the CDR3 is TGTGCCAGTGGAACAGGGAGGTCCTACGAGCAGTACTTC.

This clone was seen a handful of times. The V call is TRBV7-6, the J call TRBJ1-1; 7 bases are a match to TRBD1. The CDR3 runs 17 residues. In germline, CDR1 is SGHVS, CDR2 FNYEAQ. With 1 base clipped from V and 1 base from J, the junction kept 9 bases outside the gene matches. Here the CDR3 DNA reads TGTGCCAGCAGCTTAGTGCCGGCAGGGGGTTCGAACACTGAAGCTTTCTTT. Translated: CASSLVPAGGSNTEAFF.

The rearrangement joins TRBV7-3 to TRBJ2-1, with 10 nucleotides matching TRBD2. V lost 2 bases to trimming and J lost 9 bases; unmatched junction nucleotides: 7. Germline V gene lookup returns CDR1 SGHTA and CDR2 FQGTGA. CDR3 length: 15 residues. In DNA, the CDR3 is TGTGCCAGCAGCTTATCTAGCGGGAGTATAGGTGAGCAGTTCTTC. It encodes CASSLSSGSIGEQFF.

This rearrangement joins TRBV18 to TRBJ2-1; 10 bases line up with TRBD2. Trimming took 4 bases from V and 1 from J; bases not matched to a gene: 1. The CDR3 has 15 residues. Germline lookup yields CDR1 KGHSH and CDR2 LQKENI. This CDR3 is CASSQAGGSYNEQFF. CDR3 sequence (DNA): TGTGCCAGCTCACAAGCGGGAGGGTCCTACAATGAGCAGTTCTTC. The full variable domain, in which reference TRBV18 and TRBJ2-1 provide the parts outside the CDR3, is NAGVMQNPRHLVRRRGQEARLRCSPMKGHSHVYWYRQLPEEGLKFMVYLQKENIIDESGMPKERFSAEFPKEGPSILRIQQVVRGDSAAYFCASSQAGGSYNEQFFGPGTRLTVL.

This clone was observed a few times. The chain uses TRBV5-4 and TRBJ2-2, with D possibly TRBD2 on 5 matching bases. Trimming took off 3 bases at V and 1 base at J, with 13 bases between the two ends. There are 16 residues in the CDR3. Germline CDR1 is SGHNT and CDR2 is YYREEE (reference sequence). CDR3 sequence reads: CASSSGLKRNTGELFF. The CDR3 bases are TGTGCCAGCAGCTCTGGACTCAAAAGGAACACCGGGGAGCTGTTTTTT.

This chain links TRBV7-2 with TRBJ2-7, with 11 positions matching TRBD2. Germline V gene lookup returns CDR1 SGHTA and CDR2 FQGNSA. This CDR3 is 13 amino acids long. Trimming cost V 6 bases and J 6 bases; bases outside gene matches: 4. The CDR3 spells CASRLAGVGEQYF. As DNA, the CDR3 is TGTGCCAGCAGACTAGCGGGAGTTGGCGAGCAGTACTTC. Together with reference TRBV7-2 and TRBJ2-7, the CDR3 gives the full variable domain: GAGVSQSPSNKVTEKGKDVELRCDPISGHTALYWYRQSLGQGLEFLIYFQGNSAPDKSGLPSDRFSAERTGGSVSTLTIQRTQQEDSAVYLCASRLAGVGEQYFGPGTRLTVT.

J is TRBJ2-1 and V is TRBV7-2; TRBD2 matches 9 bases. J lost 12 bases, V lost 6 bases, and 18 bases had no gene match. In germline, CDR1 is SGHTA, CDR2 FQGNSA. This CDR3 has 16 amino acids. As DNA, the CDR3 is TGTGCCAGCAGTAGTAGCCGGGCGGGGGGGCGCTTCGGGCAGTTCTTC. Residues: CASSSSRAGGRFGQFF.

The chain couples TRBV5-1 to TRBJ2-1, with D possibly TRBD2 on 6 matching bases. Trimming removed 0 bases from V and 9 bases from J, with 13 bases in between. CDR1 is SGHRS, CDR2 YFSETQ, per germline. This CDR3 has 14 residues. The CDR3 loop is CASSLVAGQGEQFF. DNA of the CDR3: TGCGCCAGCAGCTTGGTGGCGGGGCAGGGTGAGCAGTTCTTC.

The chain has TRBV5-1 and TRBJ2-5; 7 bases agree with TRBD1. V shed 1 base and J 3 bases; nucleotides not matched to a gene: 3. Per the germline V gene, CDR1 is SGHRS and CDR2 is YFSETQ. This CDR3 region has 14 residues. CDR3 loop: CASSLFGTEETQYF. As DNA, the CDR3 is TGCGCCAGCAGCTTGTTCGGGACAGAAGAGACCCAGTACTTC.

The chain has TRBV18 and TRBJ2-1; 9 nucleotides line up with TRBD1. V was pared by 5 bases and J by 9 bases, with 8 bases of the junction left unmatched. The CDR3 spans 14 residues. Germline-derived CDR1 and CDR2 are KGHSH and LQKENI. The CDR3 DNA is TGTGCCAGCTCATCGGGACAGGGCTCCGTTGAGCAGTTCTTC. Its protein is CASSSGQGSVEQFF.

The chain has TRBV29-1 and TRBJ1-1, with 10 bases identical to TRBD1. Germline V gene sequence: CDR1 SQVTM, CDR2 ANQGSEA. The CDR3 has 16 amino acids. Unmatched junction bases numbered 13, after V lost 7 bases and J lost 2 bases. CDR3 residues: CSAGDRGSLINTEAFF. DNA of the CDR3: TGCAGCGCCGGGGACAGGGGAAGTTTAATCAACACTGAAGCTTTCTTT.

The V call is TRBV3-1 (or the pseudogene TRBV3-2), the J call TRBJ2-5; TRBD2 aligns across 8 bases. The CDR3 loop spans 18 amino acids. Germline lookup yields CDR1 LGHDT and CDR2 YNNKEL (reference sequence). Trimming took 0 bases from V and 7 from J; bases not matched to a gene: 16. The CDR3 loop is CASSQEGLAVLRGGTQYF. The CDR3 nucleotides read TGTGCCAGCAGCCAAGAAGGACTAGCTGTTCTAAGAGGTGGGACCCAGTACTTC.

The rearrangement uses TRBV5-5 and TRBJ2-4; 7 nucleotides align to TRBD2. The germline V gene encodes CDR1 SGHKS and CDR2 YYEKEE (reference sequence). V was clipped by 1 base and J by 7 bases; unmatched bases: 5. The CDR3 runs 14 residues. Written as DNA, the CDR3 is TGTGCCAGCAGCTTGTTCTGGGAGGGGAACATTCAGTACTTC. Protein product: CASSLFWEGNIQYF. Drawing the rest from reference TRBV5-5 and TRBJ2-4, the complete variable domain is DAGVTQSPTHLIKTRGQQVTLRCSPISGHKSVSWYQQVLGQGPQFIFQYYEKEERGRGNFPDRFSARQFPNYSSELNVNALLLGDSALYLCASSLFWEGNIQYFGAGTRLSVL.

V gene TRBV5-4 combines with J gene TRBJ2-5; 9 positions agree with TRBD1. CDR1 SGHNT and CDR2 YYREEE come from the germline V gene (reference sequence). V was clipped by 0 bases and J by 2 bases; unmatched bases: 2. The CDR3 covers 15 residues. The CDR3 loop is CASSLGDRDQETQYF. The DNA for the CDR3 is TGTGCCAGCAGCTTGGGGGACAGGGATCAAGAGACCCAGTACTTC.